This TCR beta chain appears in the sequencing data of a study of blood T cell repertoires in COVID-19. Germline CDR1 and CDR2: SGHTA and FQGNSA. V trimming: 4 bases; J trimming: 2 bases; junction bases outside the gene matches: 5. The CDR3 loop spans 14 amino acids. This clone was counted only a few times. Produced via immunoSEQ multiplex PCR; TCRdb's table is partial and in-frame only. In the table there are 43,000 or so clones, approximately 86% of which are singletons. Source material: peripheral blood. The rearrangement uses TRBV7-2 and TRBJ2-7, with 7 bases fitting TRBD1. This clonotype was sampled from a man aged 55 to 70 with active COVID-19. The CDR3: CASSYTTGTYEQYF. CDR3 in DNA: TGTGCCAGCAGCTATACGACAGGGACCTACGAGCAGTACTTC.